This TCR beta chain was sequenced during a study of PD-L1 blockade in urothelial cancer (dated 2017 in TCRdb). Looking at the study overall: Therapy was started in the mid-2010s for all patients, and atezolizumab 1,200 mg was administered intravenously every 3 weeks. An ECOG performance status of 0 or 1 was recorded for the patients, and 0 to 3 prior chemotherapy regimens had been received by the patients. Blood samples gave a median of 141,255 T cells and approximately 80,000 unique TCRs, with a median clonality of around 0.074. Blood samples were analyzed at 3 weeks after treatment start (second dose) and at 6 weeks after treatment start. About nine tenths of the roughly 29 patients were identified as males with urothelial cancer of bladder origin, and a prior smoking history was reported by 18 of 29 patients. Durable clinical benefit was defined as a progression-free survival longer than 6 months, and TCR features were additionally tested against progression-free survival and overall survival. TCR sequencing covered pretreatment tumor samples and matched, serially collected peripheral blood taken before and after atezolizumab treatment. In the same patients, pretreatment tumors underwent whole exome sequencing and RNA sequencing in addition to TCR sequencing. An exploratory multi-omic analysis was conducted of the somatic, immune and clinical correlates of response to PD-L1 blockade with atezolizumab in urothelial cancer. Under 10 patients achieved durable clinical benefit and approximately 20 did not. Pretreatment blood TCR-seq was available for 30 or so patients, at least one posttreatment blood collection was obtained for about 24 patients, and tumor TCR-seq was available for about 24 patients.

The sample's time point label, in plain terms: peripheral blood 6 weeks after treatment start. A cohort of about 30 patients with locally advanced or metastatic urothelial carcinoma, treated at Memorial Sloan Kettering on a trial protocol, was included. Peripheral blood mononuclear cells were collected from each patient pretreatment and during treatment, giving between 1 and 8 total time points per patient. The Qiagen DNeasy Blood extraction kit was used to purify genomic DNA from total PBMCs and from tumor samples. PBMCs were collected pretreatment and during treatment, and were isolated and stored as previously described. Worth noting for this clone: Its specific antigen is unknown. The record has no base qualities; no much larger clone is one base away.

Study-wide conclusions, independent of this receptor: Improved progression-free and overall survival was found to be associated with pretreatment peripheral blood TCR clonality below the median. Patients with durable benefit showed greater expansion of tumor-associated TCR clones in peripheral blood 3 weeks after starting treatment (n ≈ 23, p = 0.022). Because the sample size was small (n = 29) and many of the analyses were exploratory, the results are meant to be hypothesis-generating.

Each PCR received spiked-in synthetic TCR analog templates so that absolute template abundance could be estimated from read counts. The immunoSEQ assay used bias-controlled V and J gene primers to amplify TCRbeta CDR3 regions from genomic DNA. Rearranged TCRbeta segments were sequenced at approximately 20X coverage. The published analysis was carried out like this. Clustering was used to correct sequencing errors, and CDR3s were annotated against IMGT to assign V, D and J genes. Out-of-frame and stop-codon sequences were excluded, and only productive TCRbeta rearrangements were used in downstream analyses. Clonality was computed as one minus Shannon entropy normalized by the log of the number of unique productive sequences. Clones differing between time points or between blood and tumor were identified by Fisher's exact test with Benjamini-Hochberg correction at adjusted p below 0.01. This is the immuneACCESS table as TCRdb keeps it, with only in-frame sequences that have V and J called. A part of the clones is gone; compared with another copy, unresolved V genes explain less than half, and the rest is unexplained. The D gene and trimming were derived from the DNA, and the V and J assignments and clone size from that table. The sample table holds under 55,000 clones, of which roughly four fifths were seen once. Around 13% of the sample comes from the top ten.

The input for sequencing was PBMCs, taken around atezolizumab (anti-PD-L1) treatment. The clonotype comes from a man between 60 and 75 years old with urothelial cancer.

For the CDR3, the sequence is CASRLAVAGLITDTQYF. In nucleotide form, the sequence is TGTGCCAGCAGGTTAGCGGTAGCGGGCCTAATCACAGATACGCAGTATTTT. The receptor chain draws on TRBV27 and TRBJ2-3, with 7 bases in between that match TRBD2. The V end gives up 6 bases and the J end 2 bases, leaving 14 bases in the junction not matched to a gene. CDR1 MNHEY and CDR2 SMNVEV are derived from the germline V gene (reference sequence). The CDR3, from cysteine to phenylalanine, totals 17 residues. Only CDR3 DNA remains: 51 bases, in frame from the first base.